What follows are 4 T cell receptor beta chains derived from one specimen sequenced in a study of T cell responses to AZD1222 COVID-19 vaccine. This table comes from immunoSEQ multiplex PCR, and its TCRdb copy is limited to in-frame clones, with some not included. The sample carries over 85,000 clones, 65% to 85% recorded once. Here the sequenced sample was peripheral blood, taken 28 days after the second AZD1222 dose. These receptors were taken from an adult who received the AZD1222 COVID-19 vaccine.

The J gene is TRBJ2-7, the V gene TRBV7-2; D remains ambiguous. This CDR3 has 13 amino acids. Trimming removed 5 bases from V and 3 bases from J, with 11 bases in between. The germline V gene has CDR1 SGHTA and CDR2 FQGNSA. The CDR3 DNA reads TGTGCCAGCAGCCGGGCGACCGGCTACGAGCAGTACTTC. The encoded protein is CASSRATGYEQYF.

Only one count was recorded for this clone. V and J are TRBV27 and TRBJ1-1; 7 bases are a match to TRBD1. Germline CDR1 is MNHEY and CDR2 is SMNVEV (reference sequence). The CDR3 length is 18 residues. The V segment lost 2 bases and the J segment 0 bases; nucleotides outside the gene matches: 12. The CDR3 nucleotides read TGTGCCAGCAGTTTAGATGGGAGGATACAGGGGATGAACACTGAAGCTTTCTTT. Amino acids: CASSLDGRIQGMNTEAFF.

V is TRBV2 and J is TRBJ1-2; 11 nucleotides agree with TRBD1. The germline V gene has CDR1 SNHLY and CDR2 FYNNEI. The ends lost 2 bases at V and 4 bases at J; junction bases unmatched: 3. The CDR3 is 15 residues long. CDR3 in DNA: TGTGCCAGCAGTGAAAGGACAGGGGGCTTCTATGGCTACACCTTC. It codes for CASSERTGGFYGYTF.

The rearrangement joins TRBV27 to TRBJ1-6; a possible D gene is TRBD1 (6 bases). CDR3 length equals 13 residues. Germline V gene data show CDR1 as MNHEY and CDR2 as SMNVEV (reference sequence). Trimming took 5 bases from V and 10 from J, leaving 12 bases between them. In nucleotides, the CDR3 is TGTGCCAGCAGTAACAGGGAGTACTCACCCCTCCACTTT. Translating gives CASSNREYSPLHF.